This T cell receptor beta chain stems from a study of T cell responses to AZD1222 COVID-19 vaccine. Generated by immunoSEQ multiplex PCR, the TCRdb table keeps only in-frame clones and is missing some. The sample consists of some 150,000 clones, about 87% of them appearing once. This CDR3 is built from 17 residues. The V and J ends lost 4 bases and 3 bases respectively, with 22 bases between them. CDR1 is SGHTS, CDR2 YDEGEE, per germline. Sequencing used peripheral blood, obtained on day 0 of AZD1222 vaccination. The sequence derives from an adult in good health. This chain connects TRBV5-8 to TRBJ1-2, with D possibly being TRBD1 (6 bases). DNA of the CDR3: TGTGCCAGCAGCACGGGGGCCCGGGCTCCGGTAGACTATGGCTACACCTTC. It codes for CASSTGARAPVDYGYTF.